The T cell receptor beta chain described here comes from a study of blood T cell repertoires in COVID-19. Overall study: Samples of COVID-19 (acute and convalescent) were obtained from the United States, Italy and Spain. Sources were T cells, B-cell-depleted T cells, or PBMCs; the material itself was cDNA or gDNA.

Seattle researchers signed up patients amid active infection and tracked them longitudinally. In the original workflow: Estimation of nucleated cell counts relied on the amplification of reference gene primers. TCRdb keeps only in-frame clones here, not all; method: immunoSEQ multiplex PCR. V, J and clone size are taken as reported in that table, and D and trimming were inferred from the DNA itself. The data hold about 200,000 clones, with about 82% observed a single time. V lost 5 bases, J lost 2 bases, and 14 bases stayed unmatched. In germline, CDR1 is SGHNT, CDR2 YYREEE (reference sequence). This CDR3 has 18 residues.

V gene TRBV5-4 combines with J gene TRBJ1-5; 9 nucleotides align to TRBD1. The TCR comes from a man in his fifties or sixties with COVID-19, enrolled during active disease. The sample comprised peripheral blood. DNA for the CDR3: TGTGCCAGCAGGGTGGACAGGGGAACCTCGAATGGCAATCAGCCCCAGCATTTT. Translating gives CASRVDRGTSNGNQPQHF.